This is a list of T cell receptor beta chains from one sample in a study of blood T cell repertoires in COVID-19. Assay: immunoSEQ multiplex PCR; the TCRdb copy retains only in-frame clones and omits some. The table includes fewer than 150,000 clones, over 80% detected once. The sequencing input was PBMCs or T cells enriched from blood (not recorded which). These receptors were obtained from a man under 40 who had recovered from COVID-19. CDR3s include the opening cysteine and the closing phenylalanine or tryptophan. The D gene is left open where the match is weak. Rows give clone size only sometimes, using once, few, many, or a class for an expanded clone.

>.|TRBV19|TRBJ1-6|TRBD1
CASKGQGNSPLHF
TGTGCCAGTAAAGGACAGGGAAATTCACCCCTCCACTTT
>once|TRBV10-2|TRBJ1-2|.
CASARDFVYTF
TGCGCCAGCGCCCGGGACTTCGTCTACACCTTC
>.|TRBV4-1|TRBJ1-5|.
CASSQAGLDQPQHF
TGCGCCAGCAGCCAAGCAGGGTTGGATCAGCCCCAGCATTTT
>.|TRBV6-5|TRBJ1-2|.
CASSYSTASNYGYTF
TGTGCCAGCAGTTACTCGACAGCTTCCAACTATGGCTACACCTTC
>.|TRBV13|TRBJ1-1|TRBD1
CASSYYRGTEAFF
TGTGCCAGCAGCTACTACAGGGGCACTGAAGCTTTCTTT
>.|TRBV14|TRBJ1-1|.
CASSQRRGPLNTEAFF
TGTGCCAGCAGCCAGCGAAGGGGCCCCCTGAACACTGAAGCTTTCTTT
>.|TRBV13|TRBJ1-2|.
CASSTGSRGYTF
TGTGCCAGCAGCACAGGAAGTCGAGGCTACACCTTC
>once|TRBV19|TRBJ1-5|TRBD1
CASSLGTANQPQHF
TGTGCCAGTAGTTTGGGGACAGCAAATCAGCCCCAGCATTTT
>.|TRBV12-5|TRBJ2-1|TRBD2
CASGSLSGDLYNEQFF
TGTGCTAGTGGTTCCCTTAGCGGGGACCTCTACAATGAGCAGTTCTTC
>.|TRBV5-1|TRBJ2-2|.
CASSSSGIDTGELFF
TGCGCCAGCAGCTCCTCCGGGATTGACACCGGGGAGCTGTTTTTT
>.|TRBV2|TRBJ2-3|TRBD2
CASSVSSGRTDTQYF
TGTGCCAGCAGTGTCTCTAGCGGGAGAACAGATACGCAGTATTTT
>.|TRBV27|TRBJ1-1|.
CASSPPPQWRVSGRRAEAFF
TGTGCCAGCAGTCCACCCCCCCAGTGGAGGGTCTCCGGTAGACGGGCTGAAGCTTTCTTT
>.|TRBV30|TRBJ1-4|.
CAWSVLGGVGEKLFF
TGTGCCTGGAGTGTACTCGGGGGGGTGGGTGAAAAACTGTTTTTT
>.|TRBV6-5|TRBJ1-3|.
CASSYGGDTIYF
TGTGCCAGCAGTTACGGGGGGGACACCATATATTTT
>.|TRBV6-2/TRBV6-3|TRBJ1-6|TRBD1
CASSYPGGSPLHF
TGTGCCAGCAGTTACCCAGGGGGTTCACCCCTCCACTTT
>.|TRBV9|TRBJ2-2|.
CASSVGQGPGELFF
TGTGCCAGCAGCGTAGGGCAGGGTCCCGGGGAGCTGTTTTTT
>.|TRBV2|TRBJ2-3|.
CASSDRDLRVDTQYF
TGTGCCAGCAGTGACCGGGACTTAAGAGTTGATACGCAGTATTTT
>.|TRBV24-1|TRBJ2-3|TRBD2
CATSESAGGADTQYF
TGTGCCACCAGTGAAAGTGCGGGGGGCGCAGATACGCAGTATTTT
>.|TRBV6-2/TRBV6-3|TRBJ2-1|TRBD2
CASSYLSSAGGGNEQFF
TGTGCCAGCAGTTACTTGTCCTCGGCGGGAGGAGGGAATGAGCAGTTCTTC
>.|TRBV6-5|TRBJ1-3|.
CASRGGGPGNTIYF
TGTGCCAGCAGAGGTGGAGGGCCTGGAAACACCATATATTTT